The 21 T cell receptor beta chains below all came from one sample that was sequenced in a study of cytomegalovirus exposure and HLA in healthy donors. Both 60 Vbeta primers and 13 Jbeta primers went into the PCR. Assay used: immunoSEQ multiplex PCR; TCRdb lists only in-frame clones, some missing. This sample has 120,000 or so clones, with around 75% found just once. Sequenced material: PBMCs. The receptor source for this set is a woman aged 50 to 60 in good health and CMV-seropositive.

The chain couples TRBV9 to TRBJ2-3; 10 nucleotides align to TRBD2. Germline assignment: CDR1 SGDLS and CDR2 YYNGEE. The J segment lost 4 bases and the V segment lost 8 bases, leaving 10 bases of the junction unmatched. The CDR3 length is 15 residues. CDR3 residues: CASKRGGLGSDTQYF. DNA for the CDR3: TGTGCCAGTAAGCGGGGGGGGCTAGGATCAGATACGCAGTATTTT.

V usage is TRBV5-4 and J usage is TRBJ1-1; the match to TRBD1 covers 7 bases. The V segment lost 4 bases and the J segment 1 base; nucleotides outside the gene matches: 10. The CDR3 runs 16 residues. Germline CDR1 reads SGHNT; CDR2 reads YYREEE (reference sequence). CDR3 coding DNA: TGTGCCAGCAGCAAAGGGGGCGTAAATCGGAACACTGAAGCTTTCTTT. Translated, it gives CASSKGGVNRNTEAFF.

The chain employs TRBV4-2 and TRBJ2-1; D is unclear. Germline V CDR1 and CDR2: LGHNA, YNFKEQ. The CDR3 extends over 14 amino acids. V was pared by 0 bases and J by 7 bases, with 10 bases between. This CDR3 reads CASSQDYGWNEQFF. The CDR3 region has the DNA TGTGCCAGCAGCCAAGATTACGGTTGGAATGAGCAGTTCTTC.

This clone was detected a few times. The chain joins TRBV29-1 to TRBJ2-1; 8 bases line up with TRBD2. The CDR3 has 16 amino acids. V dropped 3 bases and J dropped 0; count of bases not matched to a gene: 7. The germline gives CDR1 SQVTM, CDR2 ANQGSEA. This CDR3 reads CSVESGLAGSYNEQFF. The CDR3 coding sequence is TGCAGCGTTGAGTCAGGCCTAGCGGGCTCCTACAATGAGCAGTTCTTC.

J is TRBJ2-5 and V is TRBV10-3; D not certain. The CDR3 is 13 residues long. V shed 4 bases and J shed 2 bases, with 8 bases lying between them. Germline CDR1 is ENHRY and CDR2 is SYGVKD. CDR3 nucleotides: TGTGCCATCAGTGGTGACGGGCAAGAGACCCAGTACTTC. Its protein product is CAISGDGQETQYF.

The CDR3 nucleotides are TGTGCCTGGAGTGTAATCAGGAAGCATCAGCCCCAGCATTTT. Amino acids: CAWSVIRKHQPQHF. V and J are TRBV30 and TRBJ1-5, with D hard to call. This CDR3 spans 14 amino acids. Looked up from germline, CDR1 is GTSNPN and CDR2 is SVGIG (reference sequence). The V end lost 0 bases, the J end lost 5 bases, and 11 bases lay between the germline ends.

The V gene is TRBV11-1, the J gene TRBJ2-1, with 7 bases lining up with TRBD1. Germline-derived CDR1 and CDR2 are SGHAT and FQDESV (reference sequence). V shed 8 bases and J 6 bases; nucleotides not matched to a gene: 25. The CDR3 consists of 19 residues. The CDR3 region is CASSDPGQPRGFASNEQFF. CDR3 sequence (DNA): TGTGCCAGCTCAGACCCGGGACAGCCTAGAGGGTTTGCCAGCAATGAGCAGTTCTTC. The complete variable domain, with remaining parts taken from reference TRBV11-1 and TRBJ2-1, reads EAEVAQSPRYKITEKSQAVAFWCDPISGHATLYWYRQILGQGPELLVQFQDESVVDDSQLPKDRFSAERLKGVDSTLKIQPAELGDSAMYLCASSDPGQPRGFASNEQFFGPGTRLTVL.

The J gene is TRBJ1-2, the V gene TRBV19, with D maybe TRBD1 (5 bases). Germline assignment: CDR1 LNHDA and CDR2 SQIVND (reference sequence). V shed 7 bases and J shed 8 bases, with 17 bases lying between them. CDR3 length equals 13 residues. The CDR3 loop is CASTPTGGDGYTF. The CDR3 DNA reads as TGTGCCAGTACCCCTACAGGTGGAGACGGCTACACCTTC.

The rearrangement joins TRBV5-4 to TRBJ1-2; 10 nucleotides match TRBD1. The CDR3 runs to 13 residues. V lost 4 bases to trimming and J lost 7 bases; unmatched junction nucleotides: 4. Germline CDR1 SGHNT, CDR2 YYREEE (reference sequence). The CDR3 DNA reads TGTGCCAGCAGCCCGGACAGGGGGGCTGGCTACACCTTC. Translation: CASSPDRGAGYTF.

V and J are TRBV2 and TRBJ1-4, with no clear D. Germline loops: CDR1 SNHLY, CDR2 FYNNEI. This CDR3 spans 11 amino acids. With 6 bases removed from V and 8 bases from J, the gap between germline ends came to 7 bases. DNA of the CDR3: TGTGCCAGCAGGGGCCTCGAAAAACTGTTTTTT. This encodes CASRGLEKLFF.

CDR3 sequence: CAARQGGANYGYTF. CDR3 DNA: TGTGCCGCGAGACAGGGGGGAGCTAACTATGGCTACACCTTC. The chain is built from TRBV2 and TRBJ1-2, with TRBD1 matching over 9 bases. V gave up 11 bases and J gave up 0 bases; unmatched junction bases: 7. CDR3 length equals 14 residues. Germline V lookup: CDR1 SNHLY, CDR2 FYNNEI.

The table lists this clone with a few counts. The CDR3 loop is CASSLQGAGTGELFF. The CDR3 nucleotides read TGTGCCAGCAGCTTGCAGGGGGCGGGCACCGGGGAGCTGTTTTTT. The chain employs TRBV7-9 and TRBJ2-2, with 8 bases identical to TRBD1. The ends lost 3 bases at V and 4 bases at J; junction bases unmatched: 4. Germline assignment: CDR1 SEHNR and CDR2 FQNEAQ (reference sequence). CDR3 length equals 15 residues.

This chain uses TRBV11-2 with TRBJ2-1; 7 bases match TRBD2. This CDR3 is built from 14 residues. The germline CDR1 and CDR2 sequences are SGHAT and FQNNGV. Losses at the gene ends were 1 base for V and 4 bases for J; bases not matched to a gene: 1. The CDR3 DNA sequence: TGTGCCAGCAGCTTAGCGGGGGGATACAATGAGCAGTTCTTC. It translates to CASSLAGGYNEQFF.

This clone ranks as medium-sized. This chain joins TRBV7-2 and TRBJ2-7, with 8 nucleotides matching TRBD2. Germline loops: CDR1 SGHTA, CDR2 FQGNSA. This CDR3 is 14 amino acids long. V lost 2 bases and J lost 3; bases outside the gene matches: 3. As DNA, the CDR3 is TGTGCCAGCAGCTTACCTAGCGGGCGCTACGAGCAGTACTTC. As protein: CASSLPSGRYEQYF.

A single count supports this clone. This chain links TRBV7-8 with TRBJ2-7; D gene uncertain. Germline V gives CDR1 SGHVS, CDR2 FQNEAQ. V lost 7 bases and J 1 base, leaving 11 bases between the germline ends. This CDR3 is 13 amino acids long. CDR3 amino acids: CASTSLGSYEQYF. Here the CDR3 DNA reads TGTGCCAGCACCTCTCTCGGGTCCTACGAGCAGTACTTC.

This sequence joins TRBV7-2 and TRBJ1-4; D possibly corresponds to TRBD1 (6 bases). V was shortened by 3 bases and J by 4 bases, with 12 bases between the two germline ends. The CDR3 has 15 amino acids. The germline V gene encodes CDR1 SGHTA and CDR2 FQGNSA. The CDR3 is CASSFSGTFNEKLFF. The CDR3 region has the DNA TGTGCCAGCAGCTTTTCCGGGACATTTAATGAAAAACTGTTTTTT.

The chain uses TRBV9 and TRBJ2-1; 9 nucleotides align to TRBD1. Germline CDR1 reads SGDLS; CDR2 reads YYNGEE. V gave up 4 bases and J gave up 5 bases; unmatched junction bases: 7. CDR3 length: 15 residues. As DNA, the CDR3 is TGTGCCAGCAGCCCCATACAGGGGGCCCACAATGAGCAGTTCTTC. This codes for CASSPIQGAHNEQFF.

This rearrangement joins TRBV10-3 to TRBJ1-4; TRBD1 aligns across 10 bases. CDR1 and CDR2 from the germline V gene are ENHRY and SYGVKD. The V segment lost 2 bases and the J segment 7 bases; nucleotides outside the gene matches: 7. CDR3 length: 16 amino acids. This chain's CDR3 is CAISEAGQGHGEKLFF. For the CDR3, the DNA is TGTGCCATCAGTGAGGCGGGACAGGGGCATGGTGAAAAACTGTTTTTT.

The CDR3 nucleotides read TGCGCCAGCAGCAGAGAGGGGAGGGGGAGAGACACTGAAGCTTTCTTT. Translated, it gives CASSREGRGRDTEAFF. The rearrangement links TRBV5-1 to TRBJ1-1; tentatively, D is TRBD1 (6 bases). The CDR3 is 16 amino acids. The germline V and J ends were trimmed by 4 bases and 3 bases, with 19 bases remaining between them. Germline V gene lookup returns CDR1 SGHRS and CDR2 YFSETQ.

V and J are TRBV4-3 and TRBJ2-2; D perhaps matches TRBD2 (5 bases). V lost 0 bases and J 3 bases, leaving 17 bases between the germline ends. Germline V lookup: CDR1 LGHNA, CDR2 YSLEER. This CDR3 is 18 amino acids long. CDR3 protein: CASSQESPGSEYTGELFF. The CDR3 nucleotides are TGCGCCAGCAGCCAAGAATCCCCGGGGTCGGAATACACCGGGGAGCTGTTTTTT.

There are a few counts of this clone. The rearrangement joins TRBV30 to TRBJ2-4; D gene unclear. Germline loops: CDR1 GTSNPN, CDR2 SVGIG (reference sequence). V was pared by 2 bases and J by 5 bases, with 13 bases between. The CDR3 runs to 14 residues. The DNA for the CDR3 is TGTGCCTGGAGTAGGAGTGGAAGAGAAAACATTCAGTACTTC. Its protein product is CAWSRSGRENIQYF.